The rows below give T cell receptor beta chains drawn from one sample of a study of response to subunit inactivated influenza vaccine. TCRdb passed the RT-PCR reads through MiXCR, listing each CDR3 protein once. The sample consists of approximately 490,000 distinct CDR3 sequences, under 8.5% of them appearing once. The sequences come from PBMCs from blood, collected around 2 years after vaccination. These receptors came from a man in his fifties or sixties who received an inactivated influenza vaccine. CDR3s include the opening cysteine and the closing phenylalanine or tryptophan. Fields, in order: clone size, J gene, D gene, V gene, CDR3 DNA, CDR3 protein. The D gene is left open where the match is weak. Part of the rows lack a size; the others show once, few, many or a class for expanded clones.

clone_size: few; j_call: TRBJ2-7; d_call: -; v_call: TRBV6-2/TRBV6-3; cdr3_nt: TGTGCCAGCAGTTCTCGACAGAAAAGCTACTCTGCCTACGAGCAGTACTTC; cdr3_aa: CASSSRQKSYSAYEQYF
clone_size: few; j_call: TRBJ2-5; d_call: -; v_call: TRBV20-1; cdr3_nt: TGCAGTGCTCACCAGGGGGGCCTAGAGACCCAGTACTTC; cdr3_aa: CSAHQGGLETQYF
clone_size: many; j_call: TRBJ2-1; d_call: TRBD1; v_call: TRBV11-2; cdr3_nt: TGTGCCAGCAGCCACCCCCCGGGCAGGGGGTCATTCAATGAGCAGTTCTTC; cdr3_aa: CASSHPPGRGSFNEQFF
clone_size: many; j_call: TRBJ2-2; d_call: -; v_call: TRBV7-9; cdr3_nt: TGTGCCAGCAGCTTCTCCGGGCCAAACACCGGGGAGCTGTTTTTT; cdr3_aa: CASSFSGPNTGELFF
clone_size: -; j_call: TRBJ2-7; d_call: TRBD2; v_call: TRBV12-3/TRBV12-4; cdr3_nt: TGTGCCAGCAGTTTAAGCGGGGCATCCTACGAGCAGTACTTC; cdr3_aa: CASSLSGASYEQYF
clone_size: -; j_call: TRBJ1-6; d_call: -; v_call: TRBV3-1; cdr3_nt: TGTGCCAGCAGCCAAGGAGGACAGCCAAACTCACCCCTCCACTTT; cdr3_aa: CASSQGGQPNSPLHF
clone_size: -; j_call: TRBJ1-2; d_call: -; v_call: TRBV20-1; cdr3_nt: TGCAGTGCTATAAATACAGGAGGATATGGCTACACCTTC; cdr3_aa: CSAINTGGYGYTF
clone_size: few; j_call: TRBJ1-1; d_call: -; v_call: TRBV9; cdr3_nt: TGTGCCAGCAGCGTAGGCAGGAGATCCACTGAAGCTTTCTTT; cdr3_aa: CASSVGRRSTEAFF
clone_size: -; j_call: TRBJ1-2; d_call: -; v_call: TRBV5-1; cdr3_nt: TGCGCCAGCAGCAAATCCGGGACGCCGACGTTCGATGGCTACACCTTC; cdr3_aa: CASSKSGTPTFDGYTF
clone_size: few; j_call: TRBJ2-5; d_call: -; v_call: TRBV19; cdr3_nt: TGTGCCAGTATGAAGGGTGACGGGGAGACCCAGTACTTC; cdr3_aa: CASMKGDGETQYF
clone_size: many; j_call: TRBJ2-7; d_call: -; v_call: TRBV29-1; cdr3_nt: TGCAGCGTTGAAGATCCGGACGCCTACGAGCAGTACTTC; cdr3_aa: CSVEDPDAYEQYF
clone_size: -; j_call: TRBJ2-5; d_call: -; v_call: TRBV29-1; cdr3_nt: TGCAGCGTTGGAAGTGCCGGGAAGGAGACCCAGTACTTC; cdr3_aa: CSVGSAGKETQYF
clone_size: -; j_call: TRBJ2-7; d_call: -; v_call: TRBV7-6; cdr3_nt: TGTGCCAGCAGCTTAAGGCTCCAGGACGAGCAGTACTTC; cdr3_aa: CASSLRLQDEQYF
clone_size: -; j_call: TRBJ2-1; d_call: -; v_call: TRBV11-1; cdr3_nt: TGTGCCAGCAGCTTATCCCAGGGGTGGGGGACCTACTACAATGAGCAGTTCTTC; cdr3_aa: CASSLSQGWGTYYNEQFF
clone_size: -; j_call: TRBJ2-5; d_call: -; v_call: TRBV5-5; cdr3_nt: TGTGCCAGCAGCTCGTACGGGACGGGTGAGACCCAGTACTTC; cdr3_aa: CASSSYGTGETQYF
clone_size: -; j_call: TRBJ2-5; d_call: TRBD1; v_call: TRBV15; cdr3_nt: TGTGCCACCAGCAGAAAACCGGGACAGAGACAAGAGACCCAGTACTTC; cdr3_aa: CATSRKPGQRQETQYF
clone_size: -; j_call: TRBJ2-3; d_call: TRBD2; v_call: TRBV20-1; cdr3_nt: TGCAGTGCTAGAGTGGGCGGGAGGGCCTTTCTTGGCACAGATACGCAGTATTTT; cdr3_aa: CSARVGGRAFLGTDTQYF
clone_size: many; j_call: TRBJ2-1; d_call: -; v_call: TRBV24-1; cdr3_nt: TGTGCCACCAGTGCGGCTCTCTCCTACAATGAGCAGTTCTTC; cdr3_aa: CATSAALSYNEQFF
clone_size: many; j_call: TRBJ2-5; d_call: TRBD1; v_call: TRBV28; cdr3_nt: TGTGCCAGCAGTTTCGGGACAGGGGAGACCCAGTACTTC; cdr3_aa: CASSFGTGETQYF
clone_size: few; j_call: TRBJ1-2; d_call: -; v_call: TRBV12-3/TRBV12-4; cdr3_nt: TGTGCCAGCAGTTCGATACCAGGGAAATGCACCTTC; cdr3_aa: CASSSIPGKCTF
clone_size: many; j_call: TRBJ1-1; d_call: -; v_call: TRBV6-5; cdr3_nt: TGTGCCAGCAGTTACTCGGAGGGTATGAGGAACACTGAAGCTTTCTTT; cdr3_aa: CASSYSEGMRNTEAFF
clone_size: many; j_call: TRBJ2-2; d_call: TRBD2; v_call: TRBV6-1; cdr3_nt: TGTGCCAGCGGACTAGCGGGAGATGCCGGGGAGCTGTTTTTT; cdr3_aa: CASGLAGDAGELFF
clone_size: many; j_call: TRBJ2-1; d_call: TRBD1; v_call: TRBV5-1; cdr3_nt: TGTGCCAGCAGTTTGGGGGACAGTTACAATGAGCAGTTCTTC; cdr3_aa: CASSLGDSYNEQFF
clone_size: many; j_call: TRBJ1-2; d_call: -; v_call: TRBV28; cdr3_nt: TGTGCCAGCAGTTTAGCTAACTATGGCTACACCTTC; cdr3_aa: CASSLANYGYTF
clone_size: few; j_call: TRBJ1-2; d_call: TRBD1; v_call: TRBV9; cdr3_nt: TGTGCCAGCAGCCCCGAGGGACAGGGCTATGGCTACACCTTC; cdr3_aa: CASSPEGQGYGYTF